These 25 T cell receptor beta chains share one sample of origin, sequenced in a study of tumor-infiltrating lymphocytes in primary liver carcinoma. The source material, 20-30 mg of unsorted bulk tissue, was used to co-extract RNA and DNA. TCR beta cDNA came from 400 to 500 ng total RNA, primed with a constant-region primer. Each TCR beta library was derived from three nested multiplex PCR rounds that employed slightly modified ARM-PCR. TRBV1-TRBV30 forward and Cbeta reverse primers drove the first two roughly 10-cycle rounds. Each CDR3 protein gets one entry after TCRdb re-called the multiplex PCR reads with MiXCR. Of 150,000 to 200,000 distinct CDR3 sequences listed, around 85% are singletons. Sequenced: tumor tissue from primary liver carcinoma. The receptors were sampled from a man aged 35 to 55 with primary liver carcinoma and hepatitis B virus infection.

The CDR3 DNA sequence: TGTGCCAGCTGGCCAGGTGGCGACTATGGCTACACCTTC. Residues: CASWPGGDYGYTF. V and J are TRBV19 and TRBJ1-2; D is undetermined. The CDR3 covers 13 residues. Germline values: CDR1 LNHDA, CDR2 SQIVND (reference sequence). V was cut by 9 bases and J by 3 bases, with 14 bases left in between.

To note about this clonotype: A much larger clone lies one base from this, so it may be a read error. V and J are TRBV28 and TRBJ2-4; 8 bases agree with TRBD1. The germline V gene has CDR1 MDHEN and CDR2 SYDVKM. The CDR3 runs 15 residues. The CDR3 DNA sequence: TGTGCCGGCAGTTCTCAGGGGGCGGGAAAAAACATTCAGTACTTC. It encodes CAGSSQGAGKNIQYF.

This chain uses TRBV11-2 with TRBJ2-1; a weak D match, TRBD1 (6 bases). The CDR3 spans 12 residues. Trimming took off 11 bases at V and 16 bases at J, with 24 bases between the two ends. CDR1 is SGHAT and CDR2 is FQNNGV in the germline V gene. CDR3 residues: CACNYASGEKFF. The CDR3 nucleotides are TGTGCCTGCAACTACGCGTCAGGGGAGAAATTCTTC. The entire variable domain, with the rest obtained from reference TRBV11-2 and TRBJ2-1, is as follows: EAGVAQSPRYKIIEKRQSVAFWCNPISGHATLYWYQQILGQGPKLLIQFQNNGVVDDSQLPKDRFSAERLKGVDSTLKIQPAKLEDSAVYLCACNYASGEKFFGPGTRLTVL.

This clonotype has a handful of counts. This may come from a read error, since a much larger clone is one base off. J is TRBJ2-6 and V is TRBV10-3; no definite D call. From germline, CDR1 is ENHRY and CDR2 SYGVKD. The CDR3 loop spans 14 amino acids. CDR3 sequence: CAINENSGANVLTF. CDR3 DNA sequence: TGTGCCATCAATGAGAACTCTGGGGCCAACGTCCTGACTTTC.

This clonotype showed up just once. At one of its ends the junction is not consistent with the germline gene, which may arise from a read error. This chain joins TRBV6-2 or TRBV6-3 and TRBJ2-7; 11 bases map to TRBD2. Germline V lookup: CDR1 MNHEY, CDR2 SVGEGT. CDR3 size: 16 residues. The CDR3 protein is CASSYSSSGRRYELYF. The CDR3 nucleotides read TGCGCCAGCAGTTACTCGTCTAGCGGGAGGAGATACGAGCTGTACTTC.

As concerns this clonotype: A much larger clone differs by one base, so this may be a read error. V is TRBV5-1 and J is TRBJ2-1; perhaps TRBD1 as D (5 bases). The CDR3 spans 13 residues. The germline gives CDR1 SGHRS, CDR2 YFSETQ. CDR3 nucleotide sequence: TGCGTCAGCAGCACATTACAGGACAATGAGCAGTTCTTC. It encodes CVSSTLQDNEQFF.

Notes on this clonotype: At one boundary the junction diverges from the germline segment, which might be a read error. J is TRBJ1-2 and V is TRBV6-5; TRBD1 might be the D (5 bases). Germline CDR1 MNHEY, CDR2 SVGAGI. The CDR3 length is 16 residues. CDR3 coding DNA: TGTACCAGCAGTTCCAGGGTCGGGGTCGTCAACTATGGCTACACCTTC. As protein: CTSSSRVGVVNYGYTF.

The rearrangement joins TRBV2 to TRBJ2-2, with D perhaps matching TRBD1 (5 bases). Germline CDR1 and CDR2: SNHLY and FYNNEI. Trimming removed 8 bases at V and 2 bases at J, with 12 bases between. The CDR3 totals 14 residues. The CDR3 spells CASGQQDNTGELFF. The CDR3 nucleotides read TGTGCCAGCGGCCAACAGGACAACACCGGGGAGCTGTTTTTT.

Note on this clonotype: An end of the junction does not agree with germline; a read error may underlie this. The chain employs TRBV6-2 or TRBV6-3 and TRBJ2-1; D is unresolved. Germline CDR1 reads MNHEY; CDR2 reads SVGEGT. The CDR3 totals 13 residues. The CDR3 is CASSYQFGNGQFF. The CDR3 nucleotides are TGCGCCAGCAGTTACCAGTTCGGCAATGGGCAGTTCTTC.

Turning to this clonotype: This likely comes from a read error, as the CDR3 has no conserved phenylalanine or tryptophan at its end. This chain uses TRBV11-2 with TRBJ2-1, with a tentative D call TRBD1 (6 bases). Matching the DNA end better, TRBJ2-7 makes the J call doubtful. This CDR3 is built from 17 residues. Germline V CDR1 and CDR2: SGHAT, FQNNGV. The DNA of the CDR3 is TGTGCCAGCAGCTTAGGTAACAGGGCGAGCTCCTACGATGAGCAGTACTTA. It yields the protein CASSLGNRASSYDEQYL.

Concerning this clonotype itself: A junction end diverges from the germline sequence, so it may reflect a read error. The CDR3: CAISPTRDHGNTIYF. The CDR3 bases are TGTGCCATCAGCCCGACCCGTGATCATGGAAACACCATATATTTC. The rearrangement uses TRBV11-1 and TRBJ1-3; no clear D. This CDR3 has 15 residues. CDR1 SGHAT and CDR2 FQDESV come from the germline V gene (reference sequence).

Turning to this clonotype: The CDR3 carries no conserved terminal phenylalanine or tryptophan, so it likely arises from a read error. The chain combines TRBV6-2 or TRBV6-3 with TRBJ2-1; D is uncertain. The length of the CDR3 is 13 residues. Germline values: CDR1 MNHEY, CDR2 SVGEGT. The CDR3 bases are TGTGCCACCAGTTACTCGTATAGGAATGAGCAGTTCCTC. Residues: CATSYSYRNEQFL.

The chain combines TRBV19 with TRBJ1-1; D is perhaps TRBD1 (5 bases). Looked up from germline, CDR1 is LNHDA and CDR2 is SQIVND (reference sequence). This CDR3 has 14 amino acids. The CDR3 reads CDSSMGQLDTEAFF. For the CDR3, the DNA is TGTGATAGTAGTATGGGGCAGTTGGACACTGAAGCTTTCTTT.

Note on this clonotype: At one boundary the junction diverges from the germline segment, which might be a read error. The gene calls are TRBV10-3 and TRBJ1-4; D perhaps matches TRBD1 (6 bases). The CDR3 consists of 15 residues. Germline lookup yields CDR1 ENHRY and CDR2 SYGVKD. The CDR3 sequence is CAIKPERGAGEELFF. CDR3 nucleotides: TGTGCCATCAAACCGGAACGGGGGGCCGGTGAAGAACTGTTTTTT.

V usage is TRBV29-1 and J usage is TRBJ2-7; D gene ambiguous. The CDR3 covers 17 residues. Deletions cut 8 bases from V and 0 bases from J, with 26 bases between. The germline V gene encodes CDR1 SQVTM and CDR2 ANQGSEA. The CDR3 DNA reads TGCAGCATCCTAGGGCGCTTCGGCGGACCCTCCTCCTACGAGCAGTACTTC. It yields the protein CSILGRFGGPSSYEQYF.

Worth noting for this clonotype: The CDR3 end shows no conserved phenylalanine or tryptophan, and so a read error is likely. This chain connects TRBV6-6 to TRBJ1-1; D might be TRBD1 (6 bases). Trimming took 6 bases from V and 5 from J, leaving 13 bases between them. The CDR3 is 13 residues long. Germline V gene lookup returns CDR1 MNHNY and CDR2 SVGAGI (reference sequence). CDR3 sequence: CASSKGGATEAFY. The CDR3 nucleotides read TGTGCCAGCAGCAAAGGGGGGGCTACTGAAGCTTTCTAT.

A word on this clonotype: Germline and junction disagree at one end, which may indicate a read error. V and J are TRBV29-1 and TRBJ2-2, with 10 bases identical to TRBD2. Per germline, CDR1 SQVTM and CDR2 ANQGSEA. The CDR3 is made up of 15 amino acids. CDR3 sequence reads: CCVGTSATNTGELFF. The CDR3 DNA reads as TGCTGCGTTGGGACTAGCGCGACGAACACAGGGGAGCTGTTTTTT.

The V gene is TRBV29-1, the J gene TRBJ2-2; 7 bases align to TRBD2. This CDR3 has 15 amino acids. The V segment lost 4 bases and the J segment 12 bases; nucleotides outside the gene matches: 17. The germline gives CDR1 SQVTM, CDR2 ANQGSEA. The CDR3 DNA follows: TGCAGCGTTGGGACTAGGGCGGCGAACACGGGGAAGCTGTTTTTT. Protein: CSVGTRAANTGKLFF.

A remark on this clonotype: Because it lacks the conserved phenylalanine or tryptophan at the end, this CDR3 is likely a read error. It is unclear where the CDR3 begins or ends on the DNA, so no DNA is shown, and the CDR3 is as TCRdb lists it. V usage is TRBV6-2 or TRBV6-3 and J usage is TRBJ2-3. The germline CDR1 and CDR2 sequences are MNHEY and SVGEGT. The length of the CDR3 is 13 amino acids, counting both ends. This chain's CDR3 is CASSPMQDGRQYY.

The rearrangement joins TRBV20-1 to TRBJ2-5; D is ambiguous. The V and J ends lost 7 bases and 2 bases respectively, with 8 bases between them. CDR3 length equals 11 residues. Germline V gene sequence: CDR1 DFQATT, CDR2 SNEGSKA (reference sequence). CDR3 DNA: TGCAGTGGCCAGACACAAGAGACCCAGTACTTC. Translated, it gives CSGQTQETQYF.

About this clonotype: The CDR3 does not end in the conserved phenylalanine or tryptophan, so this is likely a read error. This chain links TRBV5-1 with TRBJ1-3; D remains ambiguous. This CDR3 contains 16 residues. Germline CDR1 and CDR2: SGHRS and YFSETQ. CDR3 sequence: CASSLDGQNPGNIIYV. In DNA, the CDR3 is TGCGCCAGCAGCTTGGACGGGCAGAACCCTGGAAACATCATATATGTT.

A note on this clonotype: This likely comes from a read error, as the CDR3 has no conserved phenylalanine or tryptophan at its end. This chain connects TRBV11-1 to TRBJ2-1; 9 bases fit TRBD2. Germline V lookup: CDR1 SGHAT, CDR2 FQDESV (reference sequence). This CDR3 has 17 residues. The CDR3 DNA is TGTGCCAGAAGCTCCCCTCCTTGCGGGAGGGCCTTTAGTGAGCAGTTCTTA. It yields the protein CARSSPPCGRAFSEQFL.

As regards this clonotype: The junction departs from the called germline gene at one end, perhaps through a read error. This chain uses TRBV6-2 or TRBV6-3 with TRBJ2-1, with D unclear. The CDR3 covers 12 residues. Germline V gene sequence: CDR1 MNHEY, CDR2 SVGEGT. CDR3 sequence reads: CDSRIGQGEQFF. In DNA, the CDR3 is TGTGACAGCAGAATAGGGCAAGGTGAGCAGTTCTTC.

With respect to this clonotype: One junction end does not reproduce the germline sequence, and a read error may be involved. This chain joins TRBV5-1 and TRBJ2-5; D is unresolved. Germline-derived CDR1 and CDR2 are SGHRS and YFSETQ. This CDR3 has 15 amino acids. The chain's CDR3 is CTSSLPGRNQETQYF. CDR3 bases: TGCACCAGCAGCCTCCCCGGGCGGAACCAAGAGACCCAGTACTTC. The full variable domain, rest sourced from reference TRBV5-1 and TRBJ2-5, is KAGVTQTPRYLIKTRGQQVTLSCSPISGHRSVSWYQQTPGQGLQFLFEYFSETQRNKGNFPGRFSGRQFSNSRSEMNVSTLELGDSALYLCTSSLPGRNQETQYFGPGTRLLVL.

Comment on this clonotype: Lacking the conserved final phenylalanine or tryptophan, this CDR3 likely reflects a read error. The chain employs TRBV29-1 and TRBJ2-7, with 9 bases identical to TRBD2. Germline V gene lookup returns CDR1 SQVTM and CDR2 ANQGSEA. Trimming took 0 bases from V and 5 from J; bases not matched to a gene: 8. This CDR3 is built from 15 residues. For the CDR3, the DNA is TGCAGCGTTGAAGAAGGTCTAGCGGGGTCCCACGAGCAGTACATC. Translated, it gives CSVEEGLAGSHEQYI.